This is a list of T cell receptor beta chains from one sample in a study of blood T cell repertoires in COVID-19. Using immunoSEQ multiplex PCR, the repertoire was profiled, and TCRdb retains in-frame clones only, with some absent. The sample consists of nearly 50,000 clones, about 85% of them appearing once. What was sequenced was peripheral blood. The receptors originated from a man between 35 and 55 years old with active COVID-19. CDR3s include the opening cysteine and the closing phenylalanine or tryptophan. D genes are given only for firm matches. The listing skips clone size in some rows; elsewhere it reads once, few, many or a size class.

v_gene: TRBV7-8; d_gene: TRBD2; abundance: NA; j_gene: TRBJ2-7; CDR3nt: TGTGCCAGCAGCCAATCCGGGACTAGCGGAGCATCCGGGCAGTACTTC; CDR3aa: CASSQSGTSGASGQYF
v_gene: TRBV11-2; d_gene: NA; abundance: NA; j_gene: TRBJ2-5; CDR3nt: TGTGCCAGCAGCCGCGGAAGGGGTCCCCAAGAGACCCAGTACTTC; CDR3aa: CASSRGRGPQETQYF
v_gene: TRBV7-9; d_gene: TRBD1; abundance: NA; j_gene: TRBJ2-7; CDR3nt: TGTGCCAGCAGCCTTATTTCCGGGACAGGGGGTTTCTACGAGCAGTACTTC; CDR3aa: CASSLISGTGGFYEQYF
v_gene: TRBV3-1/TRBV3-2; d_gene: TRBD2; abundance: NA; j_gene: TRBJ2-1; CDR3nt: TGTGCCAGCAGCCACGGGCTAGCGGACTACAATGAGCAGTTCTTC; CDR3aa: CASSHGLADYNEQFF
v_gene: TRBV11-2; d_gene: NA; abundance: NA; j_gene: TRBJ2-7; CDR3nt: TGTGCCAGCAGTTCGTGGGGAGGAACGGACGAGCAGTACTTC; CDR3aa: CASSSWGGTDEQYF
v_gene: TRBV3-1/TRBV3-2; d_gene: TRBD1; abundance: NA; j_gene: TRBJ1-1; CDR3nt: TGTGCCAGCAGCCCACAGGGGCAGATGAACACTGAAGCTTTCTTT; CDR3aa: CASSPQGQMNTEAFF
v_gene: TRBV18; d_gene: NA; abundance: NA; j_gene: TRBJ1-1; CDR3nt: TGTGCCAGCTCACCACCGGGGCTGTTAAACACTGAAGCTTTCTTT; CDR3aa: CASSPPGLLNTEAFF
v_gene: TRBV7-9; d_gene: TRBD1; abundance: NA; j_gene: TRBJ1-2; CDR3nt: TGTGCCAGCACCCAAGGACAGGGACAGGCTGGCTACACCTTC; CDR3aa: CASTQGQGQAGYTF
v_gene: TRBV27; d_gene: TRBD2; abundance: once; j_gene: TRBJ2-2; CDR3nt: TGTGCCAGCAGTTTAATGGCGGGAGGGCCTCAGGGGGAGCTGTTTTTT; CDR3aa: CASSLMAGGPQGELFF
v_gene: TRBV10-1; d_gene: NA; abundance: few; j_gene: TRBJ1-5; CDR3nt: TGCGCCAGCAGTCGCACGAGATATAGCAATCAGCCCCAGCATTTT; CDR3aa: CASSRTRYSNQPQHF
v_gene: TRBV7-2; d_gene: TRBD1; abundance: NA; j_gene: TRBJ1-2; CDR3nt: TGTGCCAGCAAACGGACAGGGAACTATGGCTACACCTTC; CDR3aa: CASKRTGNYGYTF
v_gene: TRBV6-5; d_gene: TRBD1; abundance: few; j_gene: TRBJ1-1; CDR3nt: TGTGCCAGCAGTTACTCATTCACAGGGGGGGGCGCTGAAGCTTTCTTT; CDR3aa: CASSYSFTGGGAEAFF
v_gene: TRBV2; d_gene: NA; abundance: NA; j_gene: TRBJ1-5; CDR3nt: TGTGCCAGCAGGTTGACAGAGAGACAGCCCCAGCATTTT; CDR3aa: CASRLTERQPQHF
v_gene: TRBV3-1/TRBV3-2; d_gene: TRBD2; abundance: NA; j_gene: TRBJ2-3; CDR3nt: TGTGCCAGCAGCCAGCGACTAGCGGGAGAAGCAGATACGCAGTATTTT; CDR3aa: CASSQRLAGEADTQYF
v_gene: TRBV14; d_gene: NA; abundance: NA; j_gene: TRBJ2-1; CDR3nt: TGTGCCAGCAGCCAAGAACGGAGCCGGAAGTTCTTC; CDR3aa: CASSQERSRKFF
v_gene: TRBV19; d_gene: TRBD1; abundance: NA; j_gene: TRBJ1-6; CDR3nt: TGTGCCAGTAGTCTCAGGGGGTCCTATAATTCACCCCTCCACTTT; CDR3aa: CASSLRGSYNSPLHF
v_gene: TRBV10-3; d_gene: NA; abundance: NA; j_gene: TRBJ2-1; CDR3nt: TGTGCCATCAGACTAGACAATGAGCAGTTCTTC; CDR3aa: CAIRLDNEQFF
v_gene: TRBV7-3; d_gene: TRBD1; abundance: NA; j_gene: TRBJ1-2; CDR3nt: TGTGCCAGCAGCTCTCGACCAACAGGGGATTTATCCTATGGCTACACCTTC; CDR3aa: CASSSRPTGDLSYGYTF
v_gene: TRBV18; d_gene: NA; abundance: NA; j_gene: TRBJ2-1; CDR3nt: TGTGCCAGCTCCCTTGAGGGGGACCCCTACAATGAGCAGTTCTTC; CDR3aa: CASSLEGDPYNEQFF
v_gene: TRBV7-4; d_gene: TRBD1; abundance: NA; j_gene: TRBJ2-7; CDR3nt: TGTGCCAGCACCAGTAATCCGGGACAGGGTCACGAGCAGTACTTC; CDR3aa: CASTSNPGQGHEQYF
v_gene: TRBV9; d_gene: NA; abundance: NA; j_gene: TRBJ1-2; CDR3nt: TGTGCCAGCAGTGGGCAGGGGTACTATGGCTACACCTTC; CDR3aa: CASSGQGYYGYTF
v_gene: TRBV7-3; d_gene: NA; abundance: NA; j_gene: TRBJ2-1; CDR3nt: TGTGCCAGCAGCCCTCACGGTGGGGGAGGTTTCCGCGTGAACAATGAGCAGTTCTTC; CDR3aa: CASSPHGGGGFRVNNEQFF
v_gene: TRBV13; d_gene: NA; abundance: NA; j_gene: TRBJ2-1; CDR3nt: TGTGCCAGCAGCTTAGTAGGAGCCAATGAGCAGTTCTTC; CDR3aa: CASSLVGANEQFF
v_gene: TRBV11-2; d_gene: TRBD2; abundance: NA; j_gene: TRBJ2-5; CDR3nt: TGTGCCAGCAGCCTTGGACTAGCGGCTTCCCAAGAGACCCAGTACTTC; CDR3aa: CASSLGLAASQETQYF
v_gene: TRBV6-5; d_gene: TRBD1; abundance: NA; j_gene: TRBJ2-3; CDR3nt: TGTGCCAGCATTCTAGGACAGGGGAGCACAGATACGCAGTATTTT; CDR3aa: CASILGQGSTDTQYF
v_gene: TRBV24-1; d_gene: NA; abundance: NA; j_gene: TRBJ2-2; CDR3nt: TGTGCCACCAGTGATTTTGGTGGCCAAAACACCGGGGAGCTGTTTTTT; CDR3aa: CATSDFGGQNTGELFF
v_gene: TRBV19; d_gene: NA; abundance: NA; j_gene: TRBJ1-2; CDR3nt: TGTGCCAGTACGGGAGGAACAGGGTCGGCACTAGGCTATGGCTACACCTTC; CDR3aa: CASTGGTGSALGYGYTF
v_gene: TRBV7-9; d_gene: TRBD2; abundance: few; j_gene: TRBJ2-3; CDR3nt: TGTGCCAGCAGCGGGGAGGGGAGCACAGATACGCAGTATTTT; CDR3aa: CASSGEGSTDTQYF
v_gene: TRBV4-1; d_gene: NA; abundance: NA; j_gene: TRBJ2-7; CDR3nt: TGCGCCAGCAGCCAAGAAGAGACGGGGACCTACGAGCAGTACTTC; CDR3aa: CASSQEETGTYEQYF